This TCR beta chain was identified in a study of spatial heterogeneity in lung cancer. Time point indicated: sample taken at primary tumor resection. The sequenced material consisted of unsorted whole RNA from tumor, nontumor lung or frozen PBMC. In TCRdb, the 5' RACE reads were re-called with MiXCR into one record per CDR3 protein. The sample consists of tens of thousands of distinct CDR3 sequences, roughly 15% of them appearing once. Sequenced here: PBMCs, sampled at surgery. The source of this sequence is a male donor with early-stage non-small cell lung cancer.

CDR3 region: CASSPGLAGVTGELFF. CDR3 in DNA: TGTGCCAGCAGCCCGGGACTAGCGGGCGTCACCGGGGAGCTGTTTTTT. The chain is built from TRBV13 and TRBJ2-2; 12 positions agree with TRBD2. The length of the CDR3 is 16 residues. Germline V CDR1 and CDR2: PRHDT, FYEKMQ (reference sequence). After removal of 5 bases from V and 4 bases from J, the junction contained 5 bases not matched to a gene.